The clone carrying this TCR beta chain was counted ten times or more. Its antigen is still unknown. RNA transcripts were the template, and TCR beta CDR3 regions were amplified from them. First-round RT-PCR with HTBI primers preceded a second-round multiplex PCR. TCRdb ran MiXCR on the multiplex PCR reads and lists one entry per CDR3 protein. The sample records 400,000 to 450,000 distinct CDR3 sequences, about 21% being singletons. This sample stems from a study of Graves' ophthalmopathy and Graves' hyperthyroidism. General observations from the study: Most expanded clonotypes from thyroid (those above 0.001 frequency) were also found in blood.

There are 13 residues in the CDR3. CDR1 is ENHRY and CDR2 is SYGVKD in the germline V gene. J gave up 9 bases and V 5 bases, and 1 base lay outside the gene matches. Among the exclusions were patients with other autoimmune diseases, uncontrolled infections, pregnancy or lactation. Sequenced input: peripheral blood. The chain has TRBV10-3 and TRBJ2-2; 12 positions match TRBD2. The receptor was isolated from a woman aged 18 to 35 with stable Graves' hyperthyroidism. CDR3 amino acids: CAISWTSGRELFF. The CDR3 DNA is TGTGCCATCAGTTGGACTAGCGGGAGGGAGCTGTTTTTT.